Listed below are T cell receptor beta chains from one sample, sequenced in a study of response to subunit inactivated influenza vaccine. TCRdb used MiXCR to reprocess the RT-PCR reads, holding one entry per CDR3 protein. This sample has about 700,000 distinct CDR3 sequences; more than 11% occur once, and the top ten carry approximately 7%. The material sequenced was PBMCs from blood, taken approximately 15 days before vaccination. The receptors stem from a man aged 45-65 years who received an inactivated influenza vaccine. The CDR3 runs from the conserved cysteine through the conserved F or W. Each record gives: D gene, V gene, J gene, clone size, CDR3 DNA, CDR3 protein. D genes are given only for firm matches. A row's size may be missing; if present it is once, few, many or a size class.

>TRBD2|TRBV7-2|TRBJ2-3|-
TGTGCCAGCAGCCAGGGACTAGCGGGGGGGAAGTATTTT
CASSQGLAGGKYF
>-|TRBV28|TRBJ2-7|many
TGTGCCAGCAGTCCCTCACTTGGGGAAACCTACGAGCAGTACTTC
CASSPSLGETYEQYF
>-|TRBV20-1|TRBJ1-6|few
TGCAGTGCCGCCGGGGGCAGGGGTTCATCCTATAATTCACCCCTCCACTTT
CSAAGGRGSSYNSPLHF
>-|TRBV4-3|TRBJ2-5|few
TGCGCCAGCAGCCAAGGAGAGGGGAGACAAGAGACCCAGTACTTC
CASSQGEGRQETQYF
>-|TRBV27|TRBJ2-6|-
TGTGCCAGCAGTTTTTTGTCAGGGAGCTCTGGGGCCAACGTCCTGACTTTC
CASSFLSGSSGANVLTF
>-|TRBV12-3/TRBV12-4|TRBJ2-7|few
TGTGCCAGCAGTAAACCCGGGAGAGCCTCCTACGAGCAGTACTTC
CASSKPGRASYEQYF
>-|TRBV2|TRBJ1-5|-
TGTGCCAGCAGTACTACAGGGTTCCAGCCCCAGCATTTT
CASSTTGFQPQHF
>TRBD2|TRBV20-1|TRBJ2-3|few
TGCAGTGCTAGGGAGCGGGGGGCCACAGATACGCAGTATTTT
CSARERGATDTQYF
>-|TRBV27|TRBJ2-1|-
TGTGCCAGCAGGGGTAGCGGCTACAATGAGCAGTTCTTC
CASRGSGYNEQFF
>TRBD1|TRBV28|TRBJ2-7|few
TGTGCCAGCCAGGGGGTCTACGAGCAGTACTTC
CASQGVYEQYF
>-|TRBV20-1|TRBJ1-5|few
TGCAGTGCTAAGGGGGAGCTAAGCAATCAGCCCCAGCATTTT
CSAKGELSNQPQHF
>-|TRBV6-2/TRBV6-3|TRBJ2-7|-
TGTGCCAGCAGTTACTCGGGACAAATGAGCTCCTACGAGCAGTACTTC
CASSYSGQMSSYEQYF
>TRBD1|TRBV10-3|TRBJ2-5|many
TGTGCCATCAGTCCCGGGACAGGGTCCGAAGAGACCCAGTACTTC
CAISPGTGSEETQYF
>-|TRBV10-3|TRBJ2-2|few
TGTGCCATCAGTGAGTCAGCGAACACCGGGGAGCTGTTTTTT
CAISESANTGELFF
>-|TRBV12-3/TRBV12-4|TRBJ2-2|many
TGTGCCAGCAGACAGAATTCGCTTCTCACCGGGGAGCTGTTTTTT
CASRQNSLLTGELFF
>TRBD1|TRBV12-3/TRBV12-4|TRBJ2-7|-
TGTGCCAGCACCAGAAACAGGGGGAAAACCTCCTACGAGCAGTACTTC
CASTRNRGKTSYEQYF
>-|TRBV20-1|TRBJ2-2|-
TGCAGTGCTAGAGATCATCAGGGAAAGGCCGGGGAGCTGTTTTTT
CSARDHQGKAGELFF
>-|TRBV18|TRBJ2-7|few
TGTGCCAGCTCACCAGATCTAGGCCCCTACGAGCAGTACTTC
CASSPDLGPYEQYF
>-|TRBV7-9|TRBJ2-3|-
TGTGCCAGCAGCTTGTATGGCAGCGTCACAGATACGCAGTATTTT
CASSLYGSVTDTQYF
>-|TRBV6-1|TRBJ1-2|-
TGTGCCAGCCCGCCCCCCAGGGGCCCCTATGGCTACACCTTC
CASPPPRGPYGYTF
>-|TRBV6-1|TRBJ2-1|few
TGTGCCAGCAGCCCTGCGGAAGTACCAAGTTGGTTCTTC
CASSPAEVPSWFF
>-|TRBV6-2/TRBV6-3|TRBJ2-3|-
TGTGCCAGCAGTTACTCGATTCAAACGCAGTATTTT
CASSYSIQTQYF